One and the same sample provided the 29 T cell receptor beta chains below, sequenced in a study of cytomegalovirus exposure and HLA in healthy donors. The PCR made use of 60 Vbeta and 13 Jbeta primers. Data came from immunoSEQ multiplex PCR; TCRdb stores just in-frame clones and leaves some out. The sample holds 180,000 or so clones, more than 75% seen once. The specimen was PBMCs. These receptors were collected from a woman aged 45-65 years in good health and CMV-seropositive.

This clone was seen just once. A read error may account for a junction end that differs from germline. The chain is built from TRBV7-9 and TRBJ2-7; no reliable D call. Germline-derived CDR1 and CDR2 are SEHNR and FQNEAQ (reference sequence). The CDR3 has 12 residues. The CDR3: CSSSLGVYEQYF. CDR3 nucleotides: TGTTCCAGCAGCTTAGGAGTCTACGAGCAGTACTTC.

V usage is TRBV6-5 and J usage is TRBJ1-1; perhaps TRBD1 as D (5 bases). CDR3 size: 15 residues. Between the trimmed V and J ends, which lost 5 bases and 3 bases, there was a span of 16 bases. Germline V gene data show CDR1 as MNHEY and CDR2 as SVGAGI. The DNA for the CDR3 is TGTGCCAGCAGTACCCGCGCCCCGGGGGACACTGAAGCTTTCTTT. Protein product: CASSTRAPGDTEAFF.

This sequence joins TRBV30 and TRBJ2-1, with 11 bases fitting TRBD2. Looked up from germline, CDR1 is GTSNPN and CDR2 is SVGIG (reference sequence). V lost 2 bases and J lost 2; bases outside the gene matches: 8. This CDR3 spans 17 amino acids. The CDR3 sequence is CAWSLTSGSITYNEQFF. For the CDR3, the DNA is TGTGCCTGGAGTCTTACTAGCGGGAGCATCACCTACAATGAGCAGTTCTTC.

The J gene is TRBJ2-3, the V gene TRBV28, with 10 nucleotides matching TRBD1. Germline assignment: CDR1 MDHEN and CDR2 SYDVKM. V was clipped by 4 bases and J by 2 bases; unmatched bases: 3. The CDR3 spans 15 residues. The CDR3 sequence is CASSSGQGNTDTQYF. The CDR3 DNA follows: TGTGCCAGCAGTTCGGGACAGGGGAACACAGATACGCAGTATTTT.

The CDR3: CASSPFVRETTKNIQYF. DNA for the CDR3: TGTGCCAGCTCACCATTCGTGCGGGAGACCACCAAAAACATTCAGTACTTC. The J gene is TRBJ2-4, the V gene TRBV18, with TRBD2 matching over 7 bases. The J segment lost 2 bases and the V segment lost 2 bases, leaving 9 bases of the junction unmatched. The CDR3 totals 17 residues. Germline V gene sequence: CDR1 KGHSH, CDR2 LQKENI. The variable domain in full, completed from reference TRBV18 and TRBJ2-4, reads NAGVMQNPRHLVRRRGQEARLRCSPMKGHSHVYWYRQLPEEGLKFMVYLQKENIIDESGMPKERFSAEFPKEGPSILRIQQVVRGDSAAYFCASSPFVRETTKNIQYFGAGTRLSVL.

This clone occurred once. The V gene is TRBV18, the J gene TRBJ2-2; D is possibly TRBD1 (5 bases). The CDR3 is 15 amino acids. Germline loops: CDR1 KGHSH, CDR2 LQKENI. The ends were cut back, 1 base at V and 0 bases at J, with 6 bases in the middle. CDR3 amino acids: CASSPLGPNTGELFF. CDR3 coding DNA: TGTGCCAGCTCACCACTGGGGCCGAACACCGGGGAGCTGTTTTTT.

V usage is TRBV28 and J usage is TRBJ2-5, with TRBD1 identical over 7 bases. Germline assignment: CDR1 MDHEN and CDR2 SYDVKM. With 5 bases clipped from V and 5 bases from J, the junction kept 11 bases outside the gene matches. This CDR3 is built from 15 residues. The CDR3 coding sequence is TGTGCCAGCAGTAAGCTACAGGGGTCGAGGGAGACCCAGTACTTC. Its translation: CASSKLQGSRETQYF.

This chain joins TRBV30 and TRBJ2-1; TRBD2 might be the D (6 bases). Looked up from germline, CDR1 is GTSNPN and CDR2 is SVGIG (reference sequence). The CDR3 loop spans 12 amino acids. Trimming shortened V by 3 bases and J by 8 bases, and 11 bases separated the two germline ends. The CDR3 loop reads CAWRRLVDEQFF. CDR3 DNA: TGTGCCTGGAGAAGACTAGTGGATGAGCAGTTCTTC.

This clone has just a few counts. This chain connects TRBV2 to TRBJ1-4; D remains ambiguous. This CDR3 comprises 13 residues. V shed 1 base and J shed 5 bases, with 5 bases lying between them. Germline CDR1 SNHLY, CDR2 FYNNEI. CDR3: CASSEGRNEKLFF. The CDR3 DNA sequence: TGTGCCAGCAGTGAAGGTCGGAATGAAAAACTGTTTTTT.

This chain links TRBV10-2 with TRBJ2-7; 8 nucleotides agree with TRBD2. The CDR3 has 14 residues. Germline CDR1 is WSHSY and CDR2 is SAAADI. Trimming at V came to 4 bases and at J to 2 bases, leaving 4 bases not matched to a gene. CDR3 nucleotides: TGCGCCAGCAGTGGGGGACTAGAAACCTACGAGCAGTACTTC. Translated: CASSGGLETYEQYF.

This clone came up once. V and J are TRBV18 and TRBJ2-3, with a tentative D call TRBD1 (6 bases). Germline CDR1 reads KGHSH; CDR2 reads LQKENI. V gave up 8 bases and J gave up 6 bases, with 12 bases separating them. The CDR3 has 12 amino acids. This chain's CDR3 is CASEGTSDTQYF. CDR3 DNA sequence: TGTGCCAGCGAGGGGACATCCGATACGCAGTATTTT.

The chain joins TRBV10-3 to TRBJ1-6; D ambiguous. CDR1 is ENHRY, CDR2 SYGVKD, per germline. The V end lost 3 bases, the J end lost 11 bases, and 14 bases lay between the germline ends. This CDR3 spans 14 amino acids. As DNA, the CDR3 is TGTGCCATCAGTGATATAGCGGTCGGGGCACCCCTCCACTTT. Its protein product is CAISDIAVGAPLHF.

Comments on this clone: Sequence at one end of the junction differs from germline and may be a read error. The chain carries TRBV5-3 and TRBJ2-4; D gene uncertain. TRBV5-3 is recorded as an ORF, its role being uncertain. The CDR3 loop spans 13 amino acids. The CDR3 protein is CARSFFVANSQYF. The CDR3 nucleotides read TGTGCCAGAAGCTTTTTCGTGGCAAACAGTCAGTACTTC.

The chain recombines TRBV5-1 with TRBJ2-1, with 9 bases fitting TRBD2. The length of the CDR3 is 14 residues. V gave up 4 bases and J gave up 6 bases; unmatched junction bases: 5. CDR1 and CDR2 from the germline V gene are SGHRS and YFSETQ. In nucleotides, the CDR3 is TGCGCCAGCAGCGGGCTAGCGGGACCCAATGAGCAGTTCTTC. Translated, it gives CASSGLAGPNEQFF.

This chain links TRBV4-3 with TRBJ1-6; a possible D gene is TRBD1 (5 bases). Trimming cost V 4 bases and J 5 bases, with 12 bases left between them. Germline V gene sequence: CDR1 LGHNA, CDR2 YSLEER. This CDR3 is built from 15 residues. The CDR3 loop is CASSLSQVNNSPLHF. DNA of the CDR3: TGCGCCAGCAGCCTTTCACAGGTTAATAATTCACCCCTCCACTTT.

The genes are TRBV10-3 and TRBJ2-7, with 8 bases that match TRBD2. The germline CDR1 and CDR2 sequences are ENHRY and SYGVKD. The CDR3 runs to 16 residues. J lost 0 bases, V lost 5 bases, and 9 bases had no gene match. CDR3: CAISRAGGGSSYEQYF. CDR3 bases: TGTGCCATCAGTCGGGCGGGAGGAGGGAGCTCCTACGAGCAGTACTTC.

The chain links TRBV28 to TRBJ1-1; D is ambiguous. V lost 2 bases to trimming and J lost 4 bases, with 11 bases between them. Germline values: CDR1 MDHEN, CDR2 SYDVKM. CDR3 size: 14 residues. The CDR3 nucleotides read TGTGCCAGCAGTTTACGTCGCGGGTTCACTGAAGCTTTCTTT. Its translation: CASSLRRGFTEAFF.

CDR3 sequence (DNA): TGTGCCAGCAGTTCTCAGGGGGCTGGCAATTCACCCCTCCACTTT. This gives the protein CASSSQGAGNSPLHF. V usage is TRBV28 and J usage is TRBJ1-6; 8 nucleotides line up with TRBD1. Germline V gene sequence: CDR1 MDHEN, CDR2 SYDVKM. V gave up 4 bases and J gave up 7 bases; unmatched junction bases: 6. CDR3 length: 15 amino acids.

V gene TRBV29-1 combines with J gene TRBJ2-3; tentative D call: TRBD1 (6 bases). This CDR3 region has 16 residues. Trimming shortened V by 6 bases and J by 2 bases, and 21 bases separated the two germline ends. The germline CDR1 and CDR2 sequences are SQVTM and ANQGSEA. This CDR3 reads CSVLPFRDNPTDTQYF. The DNA of the CDR3 is TGCAGCGTGCTTCCCTTCCGGGACAATCCCACAGATACGCAGTATTTT.

This sequence joins TRBV6-1 and TRBJ1-2; TRBD1 matches 9 bases. There are 15 residues in the CDR3. The junction had 5 bases not matched to a gene; V was cut back by 1 base and J by 5 bases. CDR1 and CDR2 (germline): MNHNS, SASEGT. CDR3 bases: TGTGCCAGCAGTGAAGACCCGGGGACAGGGTATGGCTACACCTTC. As protein: CASSEDPGTGYGYTF.

The rearrangement links TRBV6-4 to TRBJ2-1, with TRBD2 matching over 12 bases. Germline V gene lookup returns CDR1 MRHNA and CDR2 SNTAGT. The CDR3 extends over 17 amino acids. Trimming at V came to 3 bases and at J to 9 bases, leaving 12 bases not matched to a gene. The CDR3 region is CASSERGTSGGMGEQFF. As DNA, the CDR3 is TGTGCCAGCAGTGAAAGAGGCACTAGCGGGGGGATGGGTGAGCAGTTCTTC.

The chain is built from TRBV5-1 and TRBJ2-5; 12 bases fit TRBD2. The CDR3 is made up of 16 amino acids. V gave up 4 bases and J gave up 4 bases; unmatched junction bases: 8. Germline lookup yields CDR1 SGHRS and CDR2 YFSETQ. DNA of the CDR3: TGCGCCAGCAGCAAGACTAGCGGGGGCAAGGCAGAGACCCAGTACTTC. Residues: CASSKTSGGKAETQYF.

This clone was found once. V gene TRBV5-6 combines with J gene TRBJ2-7; D gene ambiguous. CDR1 and CDR2 from the germline V gene are SGHDT and YYEEEE. There are 14 residues in the CDR3. The V end was cut by 2 bases, the J end by 7 bases, with 16 bases between. As DNA, the CDR3 is TGTGCCAGCAGCTTCCCGAGATCCCCCGGGGAGCAGTACTTC. This encodes CASSFPRSPGEQYF.

On this clone itself: At one end, the junction sequence differs from germline, possibly due to a read error. The same CDR3 can be traced to other DNA sequences in this sample. The genes are TRBV16 and TRBJ2-1, with 8 bases fitting TRBD1. This CDR3 spans 16 amino acids. Per germline, CDR1 KGHSY and CDR2 FQNENV. The CDR3 DNA reads TGCGCCAGCAGCCAAAGTCAGGGGGCTTCCTACAATGAGCAGTTCTTC. This codes for CASSQSQGASYNEQFF.

This chain links TRBV18 with TRBJ1-1, with TRBD1 as a possible D gene (6 bases). From germline, CDR1 is KGHSH and CDR2 LQKENI. The CDR3 extends over 15 amino acids. Deletions cut 2 bases from V and 1 base from J, with 11 bases between. CDR3 sequence reads: CASSPGGMKNTEAFF. The CDR3 nucleotides read TGTGCCAGCTCACCAGGGGGCATGAAGAACACTGAAGCTTTCTTT.

The rearrangement joins TRBV6-5 to TRBJ1-2; D call uncertain. V lost 7 bases and J 0 bases, leaving 12 bases between the germline ends. Per the germline V gene, CDR1 is MNHEY and CDR2 is SVGAGI. The CDR3 covers 14 residues. CDR3 region: CASNRPGTNYGYTF. The CDR3 DNA reads TGTGCCAGCAACCGCCCGGGGACTAACTATGGCTACACCTTC.

On this clone itself: Germline and junction disagree at one end, which may indicate a read error. This chain joins TRBV5-6 and TRBJ2-6; TRBD1 is a possible D gene (5 bases). CDR1 is SGHDT, CDR2 YYEEEE, per germline. The length of the CDR3 is 13 residues. The CDR3 sequence is CASRRSGANGLTF. CDR3 bases: TGTGCCAGCAGGCGCTCTGGGGCCAACGGCCTGACTTTC.

This sequence joins TRBV6-6 and TRBJ2-7, with 7 positions matching TRBD2. J lost 1 base, V lost 6 bases, and 6 bases had no gene match. This CDR3 spans 14 amino acids. The germline gives CDR1 MNHNY, CDR2 SVGAGI (reference sequence). The CDR3: CASSQPGGSYEQYF. The CDR3 DNA is TGTGCCAGCAGCCAACCCGGGGGGTCCTACGAGCAGTACTTC.

V and J are TRBV7-9 and TRBJ2-7; D is possibly TRBD1 (6 bases). Germline CDR1 reads SEHNR; CDR2 reads FQNEAQ (reference sequence). This CDR3 contains 14 residues. V dropped 1 base and J dropped 3 bases, with 10 bases sitting between them. The DNA of the CDR3 is TGTGCCAGCAGCTTAGAGGACAGCTACTACGAGCAGTACTTC. This sequence encodes CASSLEDSYYEQYF.